Below are 8 T cell receptor beta chains sequenced from a single sample in a study of immune evolution from preneoplasia to lung adenocarcinoma. The repertoire was sequenced with immunoSEQ multiplex PCR; TCRdb's copy has only in-frame clones and lacks some. The sample shows approximately 6,000 clones, approximately 88% of them seen only once. Sequencing input: FFPE lung adenocarcinoma in situ tissue. The receptors originated from a donor aged 70 or over with lung adenocarcinoma.

This clone appeared a few times. The sample carries other DNA sequences with the same CDR3. The rearrangement uses TRBV7-7 and TRBJ2-5; 12 bases align to TRBD2. Trimming at V came to 4 bases and at J to 2 bases, leaving 5 bases not matched to a gene. The CDR3 has 16 amino acids. Germline CDR1 SSHAT, CDR2 FNYEAQ (reference sequence). In DNA form, the CDR3 reads TGTGCCAGCAGCTCTGGGACTAGCGGGTTACAAGAGACCCAGTACTTC. Translating gives CASSSGTSGLQETQYF.

In its sample, this clone was seen once. The chain recombines TRBV9 with TRBJ2-1; TRBD2 agrees at 13 bases. V shed 4 bases and J 0 bases; nucleotides not matched to a gene: 10. The CDR3 contains 19 residues. Germline V gene data show CDR1 as SGDLS and CDR2 as YYNGEE. This chain's CDR3 is CASSPTSGRAPSSYNEQFF. The CDR3, as DNA: TGTGCCAGCAGCCCAACTAGCGGGAGGGCCCCCAGCTCCTACAATGAGCAGTTCTTC. The variable domain in full, with the rest retrieved from reference TRBV9 and TRBJ2-1, is DSGVTQTPKHLITATGQRVTLRCSPRSGDLSVYWYQQSLDQGLQFLIQYYNGEERAKGNILERFSAQQFPDLHSELNLSSLELGDSALYFCASSPTSGRAPSSYNEQFFGPGTRLTVL.

The gene calls are TRBV9 and TRBJ2-1; 9 bases agree with TRBD2. CDR3 length: 16 residues. The junction had 2 bases not matched to a gene; V was cut back by 0 bases and J by 1 base. Per germline, CDR1 SGDLS and CDR2 YYNGEE. The CDR3 DNA is TGTGCCAGCAGCGTAGCTAGCGGGGTGTCCTACAATGAGCAGTTCTTC. It is translated as CASSVASGVSYNEQFF. Variable domain in full (rest from reference TRBV9 and TRBJ2-1): DSGVTQTPKHLITATGQRVTLRCSPRSGDLSVYWYQQSLDQGLQFLIQYYNGEERAKGNILERFSAQQFPDLHSELNLSSLELGDSALYFCASSVASGVSYNEQFFGPGTRLTVL.

V usage is TRBV10-2 and J usage is TRBJ1-2, with a weak D call TRBD1 (5 bases). Trimming pared 2 bases from V and 3 bases from J, leaving 7 bases between. The CDR3 runs to 13 residues. The germline V gene encodes CDR1 WSHSY and CDR2 SAAADI. The CDR3: CASSEDSYYGYTF. In DNA, the CDR3 is TGCGCCAGCAGTGAGGACAGTTACTATGGCTACACCTTC.

The chain has TRBV14 and TRBJ1-1, with D hard to call. V was shortened by 4 bases and J by 3 bases, with 12 bases between the two germline ends. CDR1 and CDR2 from the germline V gene are SGHDN and FVKESK. There are 14 residues in the CDR3. CDR3 in amino acids: CASSPTRTYTEAFF. The CDR3 DNA is TGTGCCAGCAGCCCGACCCGTACCTACACTGAAGCTTTCTTT.

V gene TRBV6-1 combines with J gene TRBJ1-1; D is uncertain. From germline, CDR1 is MNHNS and CDR2 SASEGT. Trimming took off 8 bases at V and 4 bases at J, with 8 bases between the two ends. This CDR3 spans 11 amino acids. The CDR3 reads CASSKSTEAFF. The CDR3 DNA reads TGTGCCAGCTCGAAAAGCACTGAAGCTTTCTTT.

The chain carries TRBV6-5 and TRBJ2-7, with 11 bases aligning to TRBD2. The germline V gene encodes CDR1 MNHEY and CDR2 SVGAGI. The CDR3 has 15 amino acids. Trimming took 2 bases from V and 4 from J; bases not matched to a gene: 4. CDR3 in amino acids: CASSYGLAGGYEQYF. The CDR3 nucleotides read TGTGCCAGCAGTTACGGGCTAGCGGGAGGTTACGAGCAGTACTTC.

This chain uses TRBV27 with TRBJ1-2; a weak D match, TRBD1 (6 bases). V lost 5 bases to trimming and J lost 5 bases, with 18 bases between them. The CDR3 consists of 15 residues. The V gene's germline CDR1 is MNHEY and CDR2 SMNVEV (reference sequence). The CDR3 sequence is CASSVKSGTFYGYTF. The CDR3 DNA reads TGTGCCAGCAGTGTTAAATCCGGGACATTTTATGGCTACACCTTC.